This record looks at one TCR beta chain sequence and its context. The entry originates in a study of blood T cell repertoires in COVID-19. Produced via immunoSEQ multiplex PCR; TCRdb's table is partial and in-frame only. The sample holds some 140,000 clones, roughly 80% seen once. The CDR3 contains 14 residues. Germline assignment: CDR1 LGHDT and CDR2 YNNKEL (reference sequence). The V gene end was trimmed by 4 bases and the J gene end by 10 bases; junction bases not matched to a gene: 6. This clonotype originated in a woman in her sixties with COVID-19, enrolled during active disease. Sample: peripheral blood. The rearrangement links TRBV3-1 (or the pseudogene TRBV3-2) to TRBJ2-1, with 11 nucleotides matching TRBD2. The CDR3 reads CASSLAGGVEEQFF. DNA of the CDR3: TGTGCCAGCAGCCTAGCGGGAGGGGTGGAGGAGCAGTTCTTC.